This T cell receptor (beta chain) is from a study of response to subunit inactivated influenza vaccine. The germline V and J ends were trimmed by 5 bases and 3 bases, with 18 bases remaining between them. The CDR3 extends over 16 amino acids. CDR1 is SGHTA and CDR2 is FQGNSA in the germline V gene. This clonotype was counted only a few times. Its antigen remains unknown. Broader study findings: The authors suggested that few new T cells are recruited per seasonal influenza vaccination.

TCRdb reanalysed the RT-PCR reads using MiXCR and keeps one entry per CDR3 protein. The sample contains about 650,000 distinct CDR3 sequences, 15% to 19% of which appear only once. This receptor was taken from a man aged 45 to 65 who received an inactivated influenza vaccine. The specimen comprised PBMCs from blood, sampled 12 days after vaccination. This chain uses TRBV7-2 with TRBJ2-3, with D perhaps matching TRBD1 or TRBD2 (6 bases each). The DNA for the CDR3 is TGTGCCAGCAGCGAAAGCTCGGGGGCCGGGACAGATACGCAGTATTTT. Its protein is CASSESSGAGTDTQYF.